Listed below are T cell receptor beta chains from one sample, sequenced in a study of immune heterogeneity within non-small cell lung tumors. TCRdb reprocessed the multiplex PCR reads with MiXCR, giving one entry per CDR3 protein. The sample contains more than 10,000 distinct CDR3 sequences, around 30% of which appear only once. The sample comprised lung tumor tissue. Receptor source: a man between 50 and 59 years old with non-small cell lung cancer. CDR3s include the opening cysteine and the closing phenylalanine or tryptophan. Each record gives: V gene, J gene, clone size, D gene, CDR3 DNA, CDR3 protein. The D gene is left open where the match is weak. Not every row has a clone size; where given, it reads once, few, many or a size class.

V gene: TRBV11-3; J gene: TRBJ1-1; clone size: NA; D gene: NA; CDR3 DNA: TGTGCCAGGAGCTTAGAGGAGAACACTGAAGCTTTCTTT; CDR3 protein: CARSLEENTEAFF
V gene: TRBV27; J gene: TRBJ2-3; clone size: medium-sized; D gene: NA; CDR3 DNA: TGTGCCAGCAGTTATAACTTAGGGACTGGGGATACGCAGTATTTT; CDR3 protein: CASSYNLGTGDTQYF
V gene: TRBV11-3; J gene: TRBJ2-3; clone size: medium-sized; D gene: TRBD2; CDR3 DNA: TGTGCCAGCAGCCCGGCGGGGGGGAGGGCCTCTACGCAGTATTTT; CDR3 protein: CASSPAGGRASTQYF
V gene: TRBV20-1; J gene: TRBJ2-1; clone size: NA; D gene: NA; CDR3 DNA: TGCAGGGCTAGAAACAGGGAGGGCTACAATGAGCAGTTCTTC; CDR3 protein: CRARNREGYNEQFF
V gene: TRBV18; J gene: TRBJ2-1; clone size: many; D gene: TRBD1; CDR3 DNA: TGTGCCAGCCGCCGGGACAGTAATGAGCAGTTCTTC; CDR3 protein: CASRRDSNEQFF
V gene: TRBV27; J gene: TRBJ2-5; clone size: NA; D gene: NA; CDR3 DNA: TGTGCCAGCAGTCAAAAGGGGGAGACCCAGTACTTC; CDR3 protein: CASSQKGETQYF
V gene: TRBV28; J gene: TRBJ2-3; clone size: few; D gene: TRBD1; CDR3 DNA: TGTGCCAGCAGTTTAACCGGGACAGGGAAGGATACGCAGTATTTT; CDR3 protein: CASSLTGTGKDTQYF
V gene: TRBV5-1; J gene: TRBJ2-5; clone size: medium-sized; D gene: NA; CDR3 DNA: TGCGCCAGCAGCCCCCTTGGGTACCAAGAGACCCAGTACTTC; CDR3 protein: CASSPLGYQETQYF
V gene: TRBV3-1; J gene: TRBJ2-7; clone size: medium-sized; D gene: TRBD1; CDR3 DNA: TGTGCCAGCAGCCCCGGGACAGCCTACGAGCAGTACTTC; CDR3 protein: CASSPGTAYEQYF
V gene: TRBV20-1; J gene: TRBJ2-3; clone size: few; D gene: NA; CDR3 DNA: TGCAGTTCAGGCACAGATACGCAGTATTTT; CDR3 protein: CSSGTDTQYF
V gene: TRBV7-6; J gene: TRBJ2-7; clone size: NA; D gene: NA; CDR3 DNA: TGTGCCAGCAGCTTAGGGGCCGAGGGGGAGCAGTACTTC; CDR3 protein: CASSLGAEGEQYF
V gene: TRBV27; J gene: TRBJ2-1; clone size: medium-sized; D gene: NA; CDR3 DNA: TGTGCCAGCAGTCTATACCCTAACAATGAGCAGTTCTTC; CDR3 protein: CASSLYPNNEQFF
V gene: TRBV12-3/TRBV12-4; J gene: TRBJ1-5; clone size: many; D gene: NA; CDR3 DNA: TGTGCCAGCAGTTTAAAGGGGAGTCAGCCCCAGCATTTT; CDR3 protein: CASSLKGSQPQHF
V gene: TRBV7-9; J gene: TRBJ2-3; clone size: NA; D gene: TRBD1; CDR3 DNA: TGTGCCAGCAGCTTAGCGGGACAGGGTGCGTATTTT; CDR3 protein: CASSLAGQGAYF
V gene: TRBV20-1; J gene: TRBJ1-1; clone size: few; D gene: TRBD1; CDR3 DNA: TGCAGTGCCCCTACGGACAGGGTTATTTGGGACACTGAAGCTTTCTTT; CDR3 protein: CSAPTDRVIWDTEAFF
V gene: TRBV6-1; J gene: TRBJ2-2; clone size: NA; D gene: TRBD2; CDR3 DNA: TGTGCCAGCAGTGAGGCTAGCGGGAGCGTACGCACCTGGGAGCTGTTTTTT; CDR3 protein: CASSEASGSVRTWELFF
V gene: TRBV6-6; J gene: TRBJ1-1; clone size: few; D gene: NA; CDR3 DNA: TGTGCCAGCAGTTACTCGCGACCGATGATGAACACTGAAGCTTTCTTT; CDR3 protein: CASSYSRPMMNTEAFF
V gene: TRBV19; J gene: TRBJ2-7; clone size: medium-sized; D gene: NA; CDR3 DNA: TGTGCCAGTAGACGATATGCACAGGAAACCTACGAGCAGTACTTC; CDR3 protein: CASRRYAQETYEQYF
V gene: TRBV15; J gene: TRBJ2-2; clone size: NA; D gene: TRBD2; CDR3 DNA: TGTGCCACCAGCAGAGGGACTAGCAGGAGGGAGTACACCGGGGAGCTGTTTTTT; CDR3 protein: CATSRGTSRREYTGELFF
V gene: TRBV2; J gene: TRBJ1-4; clone size: NA; D gene: NA; CDR3 DNA: TGTGCCAGCAGTGAAGCGGAGGTGGCGGGGGAAAAACTGTTTTTT; CDR3 protein: CASSEAEVAGEKLFF
V gene: TRBV27; J gene: TRBJ2-7; clone size: medium-sized; D gene: NA; CDR3 DNA: TGTGCCAGCAGTTTTGGTGGGGAGCAGTACTTC; CDR3 protein: CASSFGGEQYF
V gene: TRBV25-1; J gene: TRBJ2-5; clone size: many; D gene: NA; CDR3 DNA: TGTGCCAGCAGTGACCGGGGATACCAAGAGACCCAGTACTTC; CDR3 protein: CASSDRGYQETQYF
V gene: TRBV7-8; J gene: TRBJ2-1; clone size: few; D gene: TRBD2; CDR3 DNA: TGTGCCAGCAGCGTACAACTAGCGGGGGGCGGCAATGAGCAGTTCTTC; CDR3 protein: CASSVQLAGGGNEQFF
V gene: TRBV5-5; J gene: TRBJ2-1; clone size: few; D gene: NA; CDR3 DNA: TGTGCCAGCAGCCCGGACTGGAGCTCCTACAATGAGCAGTTCTTC; CDR3 protein: CASSPDWSSYNEQFF
V gene: TRBV20-1; J gene: TRBJ1-2; clone size: medium-sized; D gene: NA; CDR3 DNA: TGCAGTGCTAGGCAGGCTGGGGTTTTTTGCACCTTC; CDR3 protein: CSARQAGVFCTF
V gene: TRBV19; J gene: TRBJ2-1; clone size: NA; D gene: NA; CDR3 DNA: TGTGCCAGTAGTGGAGGGGGGGCCAGGGGTGAGCAGTTCTTC; CDR3 protein: CASSGGGARGEQFF
V gene: TRBV30; J gene: TRBJ2-1; clone size: few; D gene: NA; CDR3 DNA: TGTGCCTGGAGTAAAGGGACTTACAACAATGAGCAGTTCTTC; CDR3 protein: CAWSKGTYNNEQFF
V gene: TRBV30; J gene: TRBJ2-7; clone size: medium-sized; D gene: TRBD1; CDR3 DNA: TGTGCCTGGAGTCCGGGACAGACCTACGAGCAGTACTTC; CDR3 protein: CAWSPGQTYEQYF
V gene: TRBV27; J gene: TRBJ2-7; clone size: medium-sized; D gene: TRBD1; CDR3 DNA: TGTGCCCGAAAGGGACAGGGGGCTCAGCGCGTCGAGCAGTACTTC; CDR3 protein: CARKGQGAQRVEQYF
V gene: TRBV9; J gene: TRBJ2-5; clone size: NA; D gene: TRBD2; CDR3 DNA: TGTGCCAGCAGTCAGGCTAGCGGGAGTTTGGAGACCCAGTACTTC; CDR3 protein: CASSQASGSLETQYF
V gene: TRBV24-1; J gene: TRBJ2-6; clone size: many; D gene: NA; CDR3 DNA: TGTGCCACCAGTGCAATAGGGTACTCTGGGGCCAACGTCCTGACTTTC; CDR3 protein: CATSAIGYSGANVLTF
V gene: TRBV20-1; J gene: TRBJ2-3; clone size: NA; D gene: TRBD1; CDR3 DNA: TGCAGTGCTGCCCGACAGGGGGCGGGCACAGATATGCAGTATTTT; CDR3 protein: CSAARQGAGTDMQYF
V gene: TRBV6-1; J gene: TRBJ2-2; clone size: NA; D gene: TRBD1; CDR3 DNA: TGTGCCAGCAGCGGGACAGCCTATTCCGGGGAGCTGTTTTTT; CDR3 protein: CASSGTAYSGELFF
V gene: TRBV27; J gene: TRBJ2-5; clone size: many; D gene: NA; CDR3 DNA: TGTGCCAGCAGTTTCCGGGTTTCCACCCAAGAGACCCAGTACTTC; CDR3 protein: CASSFRVSTQETQYF
V gene: TRBV20-1; J gene: TRBJ2-1; clone size: few; D gene: NA; CDR3 DNA: TGCAGTGCCCCACCGCTGGGTAGCTTAGCCGAGCAGTTCTTC; CDR3 protein: CSAPPLGSLAEQFF
V gene: TRBV29-1; J gene: TRBJ1-3; clone size: NA; D gene: TRBD1; CDR3 DNA: TGCAGTTACAGGGGGCCTTCTGGAAACACCATATATTTT; CDR3 protein: CSYRGPSGNTIYF
V gene: TRBV18; J gene: TRBJ2-3; clone size: NA; D gene: NA; CDR3 DNA: TGTGCCAGCTCACCAGGACATGGGGCTAGCACAGATACGCAGTATTTT; CDR3 protein: CASSPGHGASTDTQYF
V gene: TRBV30; J gene: TRBJ1-3; clone size: many; D gene: TRBD1; CDR3 DNA: TGTGCCTGGAGTGTACGGGACAGGGCGGCTGGAAACACCATATATTTT; CDR3 protein: CAWSVRDRAAGNTIYF
V gene: TRBV6-1; J gene: TRBJ1-2; clone size: medium-sized; D gene: TRBD1; CDR3 DNA: TGTGCCAGCAGTCAGGGGGCGAATGGCTACACCTTC; CDR3 protein: CASSQGANGYTF
V gene: TRBV11-2; J gene: TRBJ2-3; clone size: NA; D gene: NA; CDR3 DNA: TGTGCCAGCAGATTCGGGACTGGCTCGTTCACAGATACGCAGTATTTT; CDR3 protein: CASRFGTGSFTDTQYF
V gene: TRBV5-6; J gene: TRBJ1-1; clone size: few; D gene: NA; CDR3 DNA: TGTGCCAGCAGCTTGGGAATGAACACTGAAGCTTTCTTT; CDR3 protein: CASSLGMNTEAFF
V gene: TRBV28; J gene: TRBJ1-5; clone size: medium-sized; D gene: NA; CDR3 DNA: TGTGCCAGCAGTCCCTCAGGACCTAGCAATCAGCCCCAGCATTTT; CDR3 protein: CASSPSGPSNQPQHF
V gene: TRBV6-1; J gene: TRBJ2-3; clone size: few; D gene: TRBD2; CDR3 DNA: TGTGCCAGCAGCCCTCTAGCGGGAGATCGAGATACGCAGTATTTT; CDR3 protein: CASSPLAGDRDTQYF
V gene: TRBV7-3; J gene: TRBJ1-6; clone size: many; D gene: NA; CDR3 DNA: TGTGCCAGCAGCTTACGATCGTGGGGGACTGGGTCACCCCTCCACTTT; CDR3 protein: CASSLRSWGTGSPLHF
V gene: TRBV19; J gene: TRBJ1-5; clone size: many; D gene: NA; CDR3 DNA: TGTGCCAGTAGTAGCGGACAGAGCAATCAGCCCCAGCATTTT; CDR3 protein: CASSSGQSNQPQHF
V gene: TRBV12-3/TRBV12-4; J gene: TRBJ2-5; clone size: many; D gene: TRBD2; CDR3 DNA: TGTGCCAGCAGCCCGGGGGGGCGGCTTGAAGAGACCCAGTACTTC; CDR3 protein: CASSPGGRLEETQYF
V gene: TRBV5-1; J gene: TRBJ2-7; clone size: many; D gene: NA; CDR3 DNA: TGCGCCAGCAGCTTGGCGATTAACCCAGTGGGACACGAGCAGTACTTC; CDR3 protein: CASSLAINPVGHEQYF
V gene: TRBV7-2; J gene: TRBJ1-3; clone size: many; D gene: NA; CDR3 DNA: TGTGCCAGCAGCTCAAGGGGGGGGGTTGGAAACACCATATATTTT; CDR3 protein: CASSSRGGVGNTIYF
V gene: TRBV7-2; J gene: TRBJ2-5; clone size: few; D gene: NA; CDR3 DNA: TGTGCCAGCAGCCCTTCGCGGGGAGGGGGAAAGACCCAGTACTTC; CDR3 protein: CASSPSRGGGKTQYF
V gene: TRBV30; J gene: TRBJ1-6; clone size: many; D gene: NA; CDR3 DNA: TGTGCCTGGAGGCAGAACTCGGGTTCACCCCTCCACTTT; CDR3 protein: CAWRQNSGSPLHF
V gene: TRBV30; J gene: TRBJ2-3; clone size: NA; D gene: NA; CDR3 DNA: TGTGCCTGGCAAAGGGGACAATCGGCGATCACAGATACGCAGTATTTT; CDR3 protein: CAWQRGQSAITDTQYF
V gene: TRBV2; J gene: TRBJ2-7; clone size: large; D gene: NA; CDR3 DNA: TGTGCCAGCAGACTAGACTCCTACGAGCAGTACTTC; CDR3 protein: CASRLDSYEQYF
V gene: TRBV25-1; J gene: TRBJ2-1; clone size: many; D gene: TRBD2; CDR3 DNA: TGTGCCAGCAGTGATCGCATGGCGGGAGACGGGAATGAGCAGTTCTTC; CDR3 protein: CASSDRMAGDGNEQFF